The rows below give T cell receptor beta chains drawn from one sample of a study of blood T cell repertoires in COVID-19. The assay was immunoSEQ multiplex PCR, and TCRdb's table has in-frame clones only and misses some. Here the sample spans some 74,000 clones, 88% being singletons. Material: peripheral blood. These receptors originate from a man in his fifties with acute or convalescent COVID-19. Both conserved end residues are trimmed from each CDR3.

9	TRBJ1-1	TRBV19	ASSGWPEAF
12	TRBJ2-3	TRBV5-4	ASSPGLAGEAQY
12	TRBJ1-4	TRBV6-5	ASTTQGSREKLF
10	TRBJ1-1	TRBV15	ATSRDGSEAF
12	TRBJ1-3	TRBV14	ASSQTGGGNTIY
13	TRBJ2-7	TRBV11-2	ASSLPGTKEGEQY
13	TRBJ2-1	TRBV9	ASSVRLNALDEQF
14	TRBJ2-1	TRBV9	ASSVPSGGALGEQF
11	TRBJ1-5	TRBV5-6	ASSGGSNQPQH
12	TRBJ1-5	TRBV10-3	AISPGQSNQPQH
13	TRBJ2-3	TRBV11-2	ASSPQGSGTDTQY
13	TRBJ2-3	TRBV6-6	ASSWEVGGTDTQY
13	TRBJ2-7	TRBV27	ASSFGQIPSYEQY
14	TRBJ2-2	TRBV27	ASSSKKGLIHRELF
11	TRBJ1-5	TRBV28	ASATGGNQPQH
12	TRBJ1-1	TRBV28	ASSPGGENTEAF
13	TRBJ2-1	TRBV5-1	ASSLSTQAYNEQF
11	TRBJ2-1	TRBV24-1	ATSGEPYNEQF
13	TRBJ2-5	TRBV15	ATSSGGLAGKTQY
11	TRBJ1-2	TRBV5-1	ASSQDRFYGYT
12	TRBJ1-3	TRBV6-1	ASSERSSGNTIY
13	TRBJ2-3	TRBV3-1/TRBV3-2	ASSPSGGAADTQY
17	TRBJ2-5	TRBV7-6	ASSLDRQGGKLYQETQY
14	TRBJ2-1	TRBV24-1	ATSDQGQGWYNEQF
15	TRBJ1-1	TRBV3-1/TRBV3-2	ASSQDIAGKMNTEAF
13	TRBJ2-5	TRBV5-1	ASSLGTGGQETQY
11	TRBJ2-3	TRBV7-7	ASSFQQGDTQY
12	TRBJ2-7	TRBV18	ASSPVGGPYEQY
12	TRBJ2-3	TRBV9	ASSVDRLTDTQY
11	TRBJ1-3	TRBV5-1	ASSLEGSDTIY
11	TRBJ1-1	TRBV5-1	ASSYRGNTEAF
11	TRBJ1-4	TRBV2	ASSGQDREKLF
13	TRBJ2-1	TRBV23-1	ASSQPGQGYNEQF
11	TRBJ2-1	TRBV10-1	ASSGTYEGVQF
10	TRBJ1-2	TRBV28	ASSQTDYGYT
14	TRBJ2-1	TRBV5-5	ASSISGTTSYNEQF
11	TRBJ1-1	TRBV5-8	ASSLARGYRAF
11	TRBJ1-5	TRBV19	ASSPQGNQPQH
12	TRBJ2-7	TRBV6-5	ASSKRETNYEQY
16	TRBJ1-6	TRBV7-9	ASSLRTGQSSYNSPLH
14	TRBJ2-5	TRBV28	ASSPATSGAEETQY
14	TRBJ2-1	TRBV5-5	ASSLEILISYNEQF
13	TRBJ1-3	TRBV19	ASSILSGSGNTIY
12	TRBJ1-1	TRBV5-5	ASSQTGHSFEAF
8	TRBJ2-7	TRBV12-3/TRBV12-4	ASRSLEQY
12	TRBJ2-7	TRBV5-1	ASSPSTGGGEQY
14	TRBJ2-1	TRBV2	ASSKGRGSSYNEQF
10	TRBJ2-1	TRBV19	ASSISVDEQF
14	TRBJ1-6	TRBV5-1	ASSGGQELYNSPLH
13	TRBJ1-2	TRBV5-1	ASSLATGVNYGYT
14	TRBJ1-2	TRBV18	ASSPPLRTGNYGYT
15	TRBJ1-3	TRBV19	ASSISPGGASGNTIY
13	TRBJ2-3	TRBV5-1	ASSLRVDSTDTQY
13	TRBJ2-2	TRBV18	ASSPQTGEAGELF
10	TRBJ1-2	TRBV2	ASSEEAGGYT
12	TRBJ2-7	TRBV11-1	ASSLVGTGAEQY
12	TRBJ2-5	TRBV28	ASSPPGFQETQY
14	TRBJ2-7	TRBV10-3	AISTIGTGDSYEQY
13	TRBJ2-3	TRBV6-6	ASSYPGGKADTQY